A single sample gave rise to the 28 T cell receptor beta chains below, sequenced in a study of blood T cell repertoires in COVID-19. Profiled with immunoSEQ multiplex PCR; TCRdb holds only in-frame clones, not every one. The data contain around 270,000 clones, roughly 84% of them singletons. Sequenced sample: peripheral blood. Receptors originate from a person aged 70 to 85 with COVID-19, enrolled during active disease.

The rearrangement links TRBV5-1 to TRBJ1-5; D is uncertain. This CDR3 is 18 amino acids long. The ends were cut back, 2 bases at V and 2 bases at J, with 20 bases in the middle. Germline V CDR1 and CDR2: SGHRS, YFSETQ. The CDR3 DNA is TGCGCCAGCAGCTTCCGGACGGTGGAGAGGGTGGGCAATCAGCCCCAGCATTTT. Its protein product is CASSFRTVERVGNQPQHF.

This chain connects TRBV11-2 to TRBJ2-3; TRBD2 agrees at 7 bases. The ends lost 6 bases at V and 2 bases at J; junction bases unmatched: 5. CDR1 is SGHAT, CDR2 FQNNGV, per germline. The CDR3 runs 14 residues. Written as DNA, the CDR3 is TGTGCCAGCAGAGTGGGGGGGGTCACAGATACGCAGTATTTT. It translates to CASRVGGVTDTQYF.

The chain combines TRBV27 with TRBJ1-5; D not certain. Per germline, CDR1 MNHEY and CDR2 SMNVEV (reference sequence). The CDR3 runs 13 residues. Trimming cost V 8 bases and J 11 bases, with 19 bases left between them. CDR3 region: CASRPPGGMAQHF. Written as DNA, the CDR3 is TGTGCCAGCCGACCCCCGGGCGGGATGGCCCAGCATTTT.

J is TRBJ2-5 and V is TRBV9, with TRBD1 matching 11 bases. Germline CDR1 reads SGDLS; CDR2 reads YYNGEE. V trimming: 0 bases; J trimming: 4 bases; junction bases outside the gene matches: 5. The CDR3 has 16 residues. CDR3 loop: CASSVGPGQGVETQYF. The CDR3 DNA reads TGTGCCAGCAGCGTAGGACCGGGACAGGGGGTAGAGACCCAGTACTTC.

The rearrangement joins TRBV27 to TRBJ2-2; 8 bases fit TRBD2. The CDR3 runs to 15 residues. The V and J ends lost 3 bases and 5 bases, in that order; junction bases with no gene match: 5. Germline V CDR1 and CDR2: MNHEY, SMNVEV (reference sequence). CDR3 bases: TGTGCCAGCAGTTTCAGCGGGACTAGAACCGGGGAGCTGTTTTTT. Residues: CASSFSGTRTGELFF.

V gene TRBV7-6 combines with J gene TRBJ2-5; D uncertain. This CDR3 has 14 amino acids. The V and J ends lost 5 bases and 6 bases respectively, with 16 bases between them. Germline loops: CDR1 SGHVS, CDR2 FNYEAQ. The CDR3 loop is CASSPRGGVQTQYF. As DNA, the CDR3 is TGTGCCAGCAGCCCCCGTGGCGGTGTTCAGACCCAGTACTTC.

The chain recombines TRBV5-1 with TRBJ2-2; D possibly corresponds to TRBD1 (5 bases). Germline CDR1 is SGHRS and CDR2 is YFSETQ. V dropped 5 bases and J dropped 0 bases, with 14 bases sitting between them. The CDR3 totals 16 residues. The CDR3 nucleotides are TGCGCCAGCAGACCGTCCACGACAGCGAACACCGGGGAGCTGTTTTTT. This encodes CASRPSTTANTGELFF. The full variable domain, rest sourced from reference TRBV5-1 and TRBJ2-2, is KAGVTQTPRYLIKTRGQQVTLSCSPISGHRSVSWYQQTPGQGLQFLFEYFSETQRNKGNFPGRFSGRQFSNSRSEMNVSTLELGDSALYLCASRPSTTANTGELFFGEGSRLTVL.

Here the CDR3 DNA reads TGTGCCAGCAGCAACGACAGGGTTCGGTCCAAAAACATTCAGTACTTC. Protein sequence: CASSNDRVRSKNIQYF. The chain is built from TRBV7-3 and TRBJ2-4; 7 bases match TRBD1. The CDR3 consists of 16 residues. J gave up 2 bases and V 5 bases, and 9 bases lay outside the gene matches. Germline V gives CDR1 SGHTA, CDR2 FQGTGA.

The rearrangement links TRBV29-1 to TRBJ2-2; 10 nucleotides match TRBD1. Losses at the gene ends were 7 bases for V and 7 bases for J; bases not matched to a gene: 6. From germline, CDR1 is SQVTM and CDR2 ANQGSEA. The CDR3 has 13 residues. This CDR3 is CSARTGGNGELFF. For the CDR3, the DNA is TGCAGCGCCAGGACAGGGGGAAACGGGGAGCTGTTTTTT.

On this clone itself: At one of its ends the junction is not consistent with the germline gene, which may arise from a read error. V usage is TRBV2 and J usage is TRBJ1-2, with TRBD1 matching over 9 bases. Germline CDR1 SNHLY, CDR2 FYNNEI. The CDR3 contains 14 residues. CDR3 nucleotides: TGTGCCAGCAGCGAAGGACAGGGGAGGGGTGGCTACACCTTC. Its translation: CASSEGQGRGGYTF.

Here the CDR3 reads CASSLGHSRNEQFF. For the CDR3, the DNA is TGTGCCAGCAGCCTGGGCCACAGTAGGAATGAGCAGTTCTTC. The chain has TRBV11-3 and TRBJ2-1, with D hard to call. Trimming took off 5 bases at V and 7 bases at J, with 15 bases between the two ends. Germline-derived CDR1 and CDR2 are SGHNT and YENEEA. This CDR3 is built from 14 residues.

This sequence joins TRBV12-3 or TRBV12-4 and TRBJ2-1, with 8 bases that match TRBD1. The CDR3 extends over 13 amino acids. V was pared by 6 bases and J by 7 bases, with 5 bases of the junction left unmatched. CDR3 residues: CASSQDRDNEQFF. In DNA, the CDR3 is TGTGCCAGCAGCCAGGACAGGGATAATGAGCAGTTCTTC.

This clone was detected a few times. The V call is TRBV27, the J call TRBJ2-1, with TRBD2 identical over 10 bases. Unmatched junction bases numbered 5, after V lost 3 bases and J lost 6 bases. The CDR3 contains 15 residues. Looked up from germline, CDR1 is MNHEY and CDR2 is SMNVEV (reference sequence). The DNA of the CDR3 is TGTGCCAGCAGTTTGTTAGCTAGCGGGAGCAATGAGCAGTTCTTC. It is translated as CASSLLASGSNEQFF.

In DNA, the CDR3 is TGTGCCAGCAGTGAAATAGCGGGGGTACACACAGATACGCAGTATTTT. It encodes CASSEIAGVHTDTQYF. V usage is TRBV2 and J usage is TRBJ2-3, with 9 bases identical to TRBD2. This CDR3 has 16 residues. Germline V gene lookup returns CDR1 SNHLY and CDR2 FYNNEI. V lost 2 bases and J lost 2; bases outside the gene matches: 5.

This clone was observed once. This chain uses TRBV30 with TRBJ2-3; tentative D call: TRBD2 (5 bases). Deletions cut 4 bases from V and 3 bases from J, with 8 bases between. The CDR3 is 12 amino acids. CDR1 is GTSNPN, CDR2 SVGIG, per germline (reference sequence). The DNA of the CDR3 is TGTGCCTGGACCGGCGGGACAGATACGCAGTATTTT. Encoded protein: CAWTGGTDTQYF.

The chain uses TRBV30 and TRBJ1-5, with D hard to call. The V and J ends lost 8 bases and 7 bases respectively, with 9 bases between them. CDR3 length: 10 residues. From germline, CDR1 is GTSNPN and CDR2 SVGIG (reference sequence). Here the CDR3 reads CAAGRQPQHF. As DNA, the CDR3 is TGTGCCGCAGGCAGACAGCCCCAGCATTTT.

This chain uses TRBV11-1 with TRBJ2-5; tentative D call: TRBD1 (6 bases). CDR3 length: 15 amino acids. The V end was cut by 2 bases, the J end by 1 base, with 11 bases between. CDR1 is SGHAT and CDR2 is FQDESV in the germline V gene (reference sequence). CDR3 DNA: TGTGCCAGCAGCTTAAACAGGGTCCCCCAAGAGACCCAGTACTTC. Protein: CASSLNRVPQETQYF.

The rearrangement uses TRBV28 and TRBJ1-5; D uncertain. The CDR3 is 16 residues long. Germline loops: CDR1 MDHEN, CDR2 SYDVKM. Trimming left V 7 bases short and J 1 base short, with 17 bases between. CDR3 loop: CASNPFDRRSNQPQHF. As DNA, the CDR3 is TGTGCCAGCAACCCCTTCGACCGGAGGAGCAATCAGCCCCAGCATTTT.

The J gene is TRBJ1-1, the V gene TRBV4-3; 8 bases are shared with TRBD1. Losses at the gene ends were 2 bases for V and 5 bases for J; bases not matched to a gene: 4. CDR3 length: 14 residues. CDR1 and CDR2 from the germline V gene are LGHNA and YSLEER. The CDR3, as DNA: TGCGCCAGCAGCCAACCGGGACAGGCTACTGAAGCTTTCTTT. Protein product: CASSQPGQATEAFF.

This chain joins TRBV14 and TRBJ2-4; possibly TRBD2 for D (6 bases). CDR1 SGHDN and CDR2 FVKESK come from the germline V gene. The CDR3 spans 17 residues. V gave up 4 bases and J gave up 4 bases, with 20 bases separating them. This CDR3 reads CASSLTGGAIIKNIQYF. The CDR3 DNA is TGTGCCAGCAGCCTCACGGGCGGGGCCATAATTAAAAACATTCAGTACTTC.

The gene calls are TRBV28 and TRBJ1-4; a possible D gene is TRBD1 (6 bases). Per the germline V gene, CDR1 is MDHEN and CDR2 is SYDVKM. Trimming stripped 2 bases from V and 12 bases from J, with 13 bases between. The CDR3 runs to 13 residues. The CDR3 sequence: CASSLGRGRELFF. Written as DNA, the CDR3 is TGTGCCAGCAGTTTAGGCAGGGGTAGGGAACTGTTTTTT.

The sample holds a few counts of this clone. The V and J genes are TRBV25-1 and TRBJ2-1; possibly TRBD1 for D (5 bases). The CDR3 totals 15 residues. The V end was cut by 3 bases, the J end by 3 bases, with 12 bases between. The germline V gene has CDR1 MGHDK and CDR2 SYGVNS. DNA for the CDR3: TGTGCCAGCAGTGACCCAGGGTTAGTCTACAATGAGCAGTTCTTC. Amino acid sequence: CASSDPGLVYNEQFF.

The rearrangement uses TRBV27 and TRBJ1-4; possible D gene TRBD1, 5 bases. V was cut by 5 bases and J by 2 bases, with 15 bases left in between. Germline values: CDR1 MNHEY, CDR2 SMNVEV (reference sequence). The CDR3 runs to 16 residues. The DNA of the CDR3 is TGTGCCAGCAGTACTAAGGGGAGGAGGACTAATGAAAAACTGTTTTTT. Its translation is CASSTKGRRTNEKLFF.

Notes on this clone: This CDR3 is also generated by other DNA sequences in the sample. The chain employs TRBV7-2 and TRBJ2-5; 15 bases are a match to TRBD2. The CDR3 loop spans 16 amino acids. Germline lookup yields CDR1 SGHTA and CDR2 FQGNSA. Trimming at V came to 3 bases and at J to 2 bases, leaving 1 base not matched to a gene. CDR3 in amino acids: CASSLGLAGGQETQYF. The CDR3 bases are TGTGCCAGCAGCTTGGGACTAGCGGGAGGACAAGAGACCCAGTACTTC. Variable domain in full (rest from reference TRBV7-2 and TRBJ2-5): GAGVSQSPSNKVTEKGKDVELRCDPISGHTALYWYRQSLGQGLEFLIYFQGNSAPDKSGLPSDRFSAERTGGSVSTLTIQRTQQEDSAVYLCASSLGLAGGQETQYFGPGTRLLVL.

Concerning this clone itself: At the DNA level, this CDR3 is encoded by other sequences in the same sample as well. The chain employs TRBV3-1 (or the pseudogene TRBV3-2) and TRBJ1-6; the D gene is possibly TRBD1 (5 bases). The CDR3 is 14 amino acids. V was cut by 1 base and J by 7 bases, with 8 bases left in between. CDR1 is LGHDT and CDR2 is YNNKEL in the germline V gene (reference sequence). The CDR3 coding sequence is TGTGCCAGCAGCCAAGGACAGCAAAATTCACCCCTCCACTTT. It translates to CASSQGQQNSPLHF.

This chain joins TRBV7-7 and TRBJ2-1, with D possibly TRBD2 on 6 matching bases. Germline loops: CDR1 SSHAT, CDR2 FNYEAQ (reference sequence). The CDR3 extends over 16 amino acids. V was trimmed by 1 base and J by 4 bases, leaving 14 bases between them. In DNA, the CDR3 is TGTGCCAGCAGCTTAGACGGCGGGAAGGGGTACAATGAGCAGTTCTTC. Protein sequence: CASSLDGGKGYNEQFF.

V usage is TRBV11-2 and J usage is TRBJ2-5; 8 bases line up with TRBD2. The CDR3 is 15 residues long. CDR1 SGHAT and CDR2 FQNNGV come from the germline V gene. Trimming took 2 bases from V and 5 from J; bases not matched to a gene: 7. CDR3 sequence (DNA): TGTGCCAGCAGCTTAACCGGGAGGGCCTGGGAGACCCAGTACTTC. Protein: CASSLTGRAWETQYF.

The chain is built from TRBV18 and TRBJ1-4; 8 nucleotides match TRBD1. The germline CDR1 and CDR2 sequences are KGHSH and LQKENI. The CDR3 is made up of 15 amino acids. Trimming cost V 0 bases and J 7 bases; bases outside gene matches: 4. The CDR3 coding sequence is TGTGCCAGCTCACCACCCGACAGGGGATCTGAAAAACTGTTTTTT. As protein: CASSPPDRGSEKLFF.